What follows are 8 T cell receptor beta chains derived from one specimen sequenced in a study of Ad26.COV2.S vaccination and SARS-CoV-2 variants (dated by TCRdb to about 2021). The library was made by the immunoSEQ multiplex PCR assay. TCRdb limited this immuneACCESS table to in-frame rearrangements with V and J called. A share of clones is missing; checked studies link under half to unresolved V genes, and the rest is unexplained. Recorded for this sample are around 300,000 clones; around 89% of them occurred a single time. Roughly 6% of the sample is held by the ten biggest clonotypes. The treatment or condition label for this specimen denotes: some 20 received Ad26.COV2.S at low or high dose, single or two shots; several received placebo; per-sample allocation not given. Repertoires of vaccine and placebo recipients were sequenced from samples collected on day 63 after the first injection. The specimen comprised peripheral blood, sampled in a trial of Ad26.COV2.S vaccine versus placebo. These receptor sequences come from a person aged 18 to 59 who received the Ad26.COV2.S COVID-19 vaccine or a placebo.

Only one count was recorded for this clone. The chain joins TRBV18 to TRBJ2-1, with a possible D match to TRBD2 (6 bases). Trimming removed 5 bases from V and 4 bases from J, with 12 bases in between. The V gene's germline CDR1 is KGHSH and CDR2 LQKENI. The CDR3 has 14 amino acids. CDR3 DNA: TGTGCCAGCTCAAAGGGAGGAGAGTACAATGAGCAGTTCTTC. This sequence encodes CASSKGGEYNEQFF.

The chain couples TRBV12-5 to TRBJ1-6, with 10 bases fitting TRBD1. V shed 5 bases, J shed 10 bases, and the junction held 5 bases outside the gene matches. Germline V gene sequence: CDR1 LGHNT, CDR2 FRNRAP. The CDR3 totals 14 residues. CDR3 loop: CASGGDRGLSPLHF. As DNA, the CDR3 is TGTGCTAGTGGTGGGGACAGGGGTTTATCACCCCTCCACTTT. The variable domain in full, with the rest retrieved from reference TRBV12-5 and TRBJ1-6, is DARVTQTPRHKVTEMGQEVTMRCQPILGHNTVFWYRQTMMQGLELLAYFRNRAPLDDSGMPKDRFSAEMPDATLATLKIQPSEPRDSAVYFCASGGDRGLSPLHFGNGTRLTVT.

The chain carries TRBV2 and TRBJ2-7; 13 positions match TRBD2. The trim removed 3 bases at V and 4 bases at J, leaving 15 bases unmatched. Germline CDR1 is SNHLY and CDR2 is FYNNEI. The CDR3 has 19 amino acids. The CDR3 sequence: CASSDPNGLAGEFLYEQYF. CDR3 bases: TGTGCCAGCAGTGACCCTAATGGACTAGCGGGAGAATTTTTGTACGAGCAGTACTTC.

The gene calls are TRBV28 and TRBJ1-1; D not resolved. Trimming pared 7 bases from V and 1 base from J, leaving 13 bases between. Germline V gene sequence: CDR1 MDHEN, CDR2 SYDVKM. CDR3 length: 14 amino acids. In DNA, the CDR3 is TGTGCCAGCATAGGTGGGAACCGGAACACTGAAGCTTTCTTT. Translated: CASIGGNRNTEAFF.

This clone was detected once. For the CDR3, the DNA is TGCGCCAGCAGCCAAGCCGGACAGGGACCTAAGGTTAGACTGTTTTTT. This codes for CASSQAGQGPKVRLFF. The chain uses TRBV4-3 and TRBJ1-4, with TRBD1 matching 8 bases. Germline values: CDR1 LGHNA, CDR2 YSLEER. Trimming at V came to 1 base and at J to 13 bases, leaving 14 bases not matched to a gene. CDR3 length: 16 amino acids.

This clone was observed a single time. J is TRBJ2-1 and V is TRBV20-1, with TRBD2 as a possible D gene (5 bases). The CDR3 runs to 10 residues. The V gene's germline CDR1 is DFQATT and CDR2 SNEGSKA (reference sequence). V lost 3 bases and J lost 8, with 5 bases in between. CDR3 sequence reads: CSARDYEQFF. As DNA, the CDR3 is TGCAGTGCTAGGGACTATGAGCAGTTCTTC.

This clone showed up just once. The chain uses TRBV5-1 and TRBJ2-5; D ambiguous. CDR1 and CDR2 (germline): SGHRS, YFSETQ. V lost 0 bases and J lost 5, with 11 bases in between. The CDR3 consists of 14 residues. As DNA, the CDR3 is TGCGCCAGCAGCTTGGGAAAGGTGGCGGAGACCCAGTACTTC. This translates into CASSLGKVAETQYF.

This clone has a handful of counts. V is TRBV11-3 and J is TRBJ2-5; 9 bases line up with TRBD2. V was clipped by 1 base and J by 2 bases; unmatched bases: 8. CDR1 and CDR2 from the germline V gene are SGHNT and YENEEA. CDR3 length: 17 residues. For the CDR3, the DNA is TGTGCCAGCAGCTTAGGATCGCCTCTAGCGGGGCAAGAGACCCAGTACTTC. This encodes CASSLGSPLAGQETQYF.